This TCR beta chain was recovered during a study of T cell responses to AZD1222 COVID-19 vaccine. Study-level results: Repertoire sampling was restricted to post-peak T cell response timepoints. Spike was spanned by vaccine-associated CD4 TCRs, with dominance at 160-218 and 743-854.

Notes on this clone: Its target is unknown.

Repertoires were generated with immunoSEQ multiplex PCR, while TCRdb's copy carries only in-frame clones and drops some. The sample contains roughly 56,000 clones, 81% of which appear only once. This material consisted of peripheral blood, taken 28 days after the second AZD1222 dose. This TCR was recovered from an adult who received the AZD1222 COVID-19 vaccine.

The CDR3 here is CASSAQGSGYEQYF. CDR3 DNA: TGTGCCAGTAGTGCTCAGGGGTCGGGGTACGAGCAGTACTTC. The V call is TRBV19, the J call TRBJ2-7; D perhaps matches TRBD1 (6 bases). Trimming took 5 bases from V and 4 from J, leaving 15 bases between them. Germline CDR1 is LNHDA and CDR2 is SQIVND (reference sequence). The CDR3 is 14 amino acids.